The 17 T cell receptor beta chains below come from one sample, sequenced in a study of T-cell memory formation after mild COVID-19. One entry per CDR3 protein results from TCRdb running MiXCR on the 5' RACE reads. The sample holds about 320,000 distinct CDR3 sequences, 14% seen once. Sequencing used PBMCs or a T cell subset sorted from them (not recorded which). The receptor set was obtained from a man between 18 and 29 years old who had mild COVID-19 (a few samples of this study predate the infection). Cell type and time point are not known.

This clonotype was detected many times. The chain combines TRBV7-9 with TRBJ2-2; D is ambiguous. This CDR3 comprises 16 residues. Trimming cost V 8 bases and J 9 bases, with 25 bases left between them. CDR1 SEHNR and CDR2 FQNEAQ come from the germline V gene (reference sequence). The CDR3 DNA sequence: TGTGCCAGCCTTCCCACCGGGCTGAAAACTGGTTGGGAGCTGTTTTTT. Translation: CASLPTGLKTGWELFF. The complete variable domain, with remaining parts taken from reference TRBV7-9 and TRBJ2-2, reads DTGVSQNPRHKITKRGQNVTFRCDPISEHNRLYWYRQTLGQGPEFLTYFQNEAQLEKSRLLSDRFSAERPKGSFSTLEIQRTEQGDSAMYLCASLPTGLKTGWELFFGEGSRLTVL.

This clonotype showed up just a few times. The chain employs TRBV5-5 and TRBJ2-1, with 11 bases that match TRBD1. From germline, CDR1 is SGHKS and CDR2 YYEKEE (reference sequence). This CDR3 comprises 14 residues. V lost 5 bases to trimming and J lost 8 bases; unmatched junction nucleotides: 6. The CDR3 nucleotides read TGTGCCAGCAGAACCGGGACAGGGGGTCATGAGCAGTTCTTC. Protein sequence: CASRTGTGGHEQFF.

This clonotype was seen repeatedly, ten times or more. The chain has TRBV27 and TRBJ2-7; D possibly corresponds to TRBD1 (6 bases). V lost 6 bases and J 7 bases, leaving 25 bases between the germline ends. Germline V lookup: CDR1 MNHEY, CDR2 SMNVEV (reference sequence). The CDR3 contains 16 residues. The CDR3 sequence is CASRTGTFDSIREQYF. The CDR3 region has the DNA TGTGCCAGCAGAACCGGGACATTCGACTCCATACGGGAGCAGTACTTC.

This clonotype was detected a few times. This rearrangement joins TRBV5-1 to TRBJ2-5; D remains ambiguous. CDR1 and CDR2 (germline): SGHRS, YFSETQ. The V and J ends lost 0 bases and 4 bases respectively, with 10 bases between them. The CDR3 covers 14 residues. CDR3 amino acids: CASSLVESGETQYF. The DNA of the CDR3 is TGCGCCAGCAGCTTGGTGGAGTCCGGAGAGACCCAGTACTTC.

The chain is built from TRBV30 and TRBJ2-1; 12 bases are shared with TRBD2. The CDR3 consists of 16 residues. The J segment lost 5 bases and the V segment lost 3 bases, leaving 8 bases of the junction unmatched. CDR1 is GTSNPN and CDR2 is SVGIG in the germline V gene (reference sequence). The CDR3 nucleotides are TGTGCCTGGAGAATTAGACTAGCGGGGGCCCACAATGAGCAGTTCTTC. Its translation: CAWRIRLAGAHNEQFF. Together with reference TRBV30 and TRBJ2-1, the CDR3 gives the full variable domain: SQTIHQWPATLVQPVGSPLSLECTVEGTSNPNLYWYRQAAGRGLQLLFYSVGIGQISSEVPQNLSASRPQDRQFILSSKKLLLSDSGFYLCAWRIRLAGAHNEQFFGPGTRLTVL.

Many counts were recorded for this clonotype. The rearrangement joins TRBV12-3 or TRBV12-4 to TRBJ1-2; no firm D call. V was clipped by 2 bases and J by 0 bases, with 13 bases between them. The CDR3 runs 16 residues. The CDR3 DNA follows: TGTGCCAGCAGTTTACGGCCGGCACCTTCTAACTATGGCTACACCTTC. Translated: CASSLRPAPSNYGYTF.

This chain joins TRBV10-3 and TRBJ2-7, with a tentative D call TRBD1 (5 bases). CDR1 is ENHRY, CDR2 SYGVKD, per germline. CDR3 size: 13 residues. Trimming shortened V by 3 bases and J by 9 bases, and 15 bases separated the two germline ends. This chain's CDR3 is CAISEQEMLAQYV. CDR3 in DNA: TGTGCCATCAGTGAACAGGAGATGTTGGCGCAGTACGTC.

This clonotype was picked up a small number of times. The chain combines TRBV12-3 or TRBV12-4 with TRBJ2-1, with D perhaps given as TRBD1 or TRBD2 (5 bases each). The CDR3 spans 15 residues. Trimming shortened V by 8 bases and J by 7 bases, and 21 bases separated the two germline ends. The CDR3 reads CASRKRDPRENEQFF. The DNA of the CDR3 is TGTGCCAGCCGAAAACGGGACCCAAGAGAGAATGAGCAGTTCTTC.

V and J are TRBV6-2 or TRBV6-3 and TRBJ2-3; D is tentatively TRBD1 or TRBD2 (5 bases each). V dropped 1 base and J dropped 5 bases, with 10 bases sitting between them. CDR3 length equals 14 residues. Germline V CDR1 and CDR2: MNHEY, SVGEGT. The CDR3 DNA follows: TGTGCCAGCAGTTACTTCGGGGCTAAAGATACGCAGTATTTT. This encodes CASSYFGAKDTQYF.

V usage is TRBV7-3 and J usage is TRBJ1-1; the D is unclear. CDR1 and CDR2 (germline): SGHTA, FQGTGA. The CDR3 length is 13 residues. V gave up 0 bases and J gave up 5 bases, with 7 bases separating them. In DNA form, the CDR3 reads TGTGCCAGCAGCTTAACTGAGTTAACTGAAGCTTTCTTT. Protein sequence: CASSLTELTEAFF.

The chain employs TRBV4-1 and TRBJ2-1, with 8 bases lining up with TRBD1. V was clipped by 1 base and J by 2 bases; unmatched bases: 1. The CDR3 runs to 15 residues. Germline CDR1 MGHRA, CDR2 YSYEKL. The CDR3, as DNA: TGCGCCAGCAGCCAAGGGGGACAGGCCTACAATGAGCAGTTCTTC. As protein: CASSQGGQAYNEQFF.

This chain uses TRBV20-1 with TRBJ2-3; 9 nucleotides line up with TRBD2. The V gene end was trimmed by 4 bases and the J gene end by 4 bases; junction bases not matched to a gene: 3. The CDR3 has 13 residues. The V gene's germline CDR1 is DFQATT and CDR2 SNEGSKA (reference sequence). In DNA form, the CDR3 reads TGCAGTGCTACCGGCGGGGGGGCAGATACGCAGTATTTT. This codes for CSATGGGADTQYF.

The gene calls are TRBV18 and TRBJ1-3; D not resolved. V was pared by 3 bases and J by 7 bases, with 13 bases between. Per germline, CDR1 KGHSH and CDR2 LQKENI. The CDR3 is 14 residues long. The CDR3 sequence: CASSPTLPGNTIYF. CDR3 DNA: TGTGCCAGCTCACCGACACTACCCGGTAACACCATATATTTT.

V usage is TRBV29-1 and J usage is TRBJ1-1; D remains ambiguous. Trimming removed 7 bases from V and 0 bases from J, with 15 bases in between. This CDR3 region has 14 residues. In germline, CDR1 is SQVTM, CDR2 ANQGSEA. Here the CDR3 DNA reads TGCAGCGCTATCGGGCCAGGCATGAACACTGAAGCTTTCTTT. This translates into CSAIGPGMNTEAFF.

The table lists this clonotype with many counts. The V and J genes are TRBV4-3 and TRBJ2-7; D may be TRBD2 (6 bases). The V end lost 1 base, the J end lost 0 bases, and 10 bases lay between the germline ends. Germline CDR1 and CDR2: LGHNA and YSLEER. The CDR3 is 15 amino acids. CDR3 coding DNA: TGCGCCAGCAGCCAAGCGCGGGGAAGCTCCTACGAGCAGTACTTC. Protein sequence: CASSQARGSSYEQYF.

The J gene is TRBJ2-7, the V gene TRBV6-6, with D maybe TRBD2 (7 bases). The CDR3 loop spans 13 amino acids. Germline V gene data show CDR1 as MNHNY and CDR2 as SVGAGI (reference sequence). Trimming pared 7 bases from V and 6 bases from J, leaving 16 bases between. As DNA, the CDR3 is TGTGCCAGCATGGTGGGGGCGGGGGTCGAGCAGTACGTC. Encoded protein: CASMVGAGVEQYV.

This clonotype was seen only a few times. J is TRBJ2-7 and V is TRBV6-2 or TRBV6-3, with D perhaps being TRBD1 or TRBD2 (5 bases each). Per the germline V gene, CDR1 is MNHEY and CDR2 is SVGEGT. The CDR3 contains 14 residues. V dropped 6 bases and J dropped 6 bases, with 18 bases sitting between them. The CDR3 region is CASSPPGLAREQYV. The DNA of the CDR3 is TGTGCCAGCAGCCCCCCAGGGTTAGCGCGCGAGCAGTACGTC.